This passage covers 32 T cell receptor beta chains from one sample sequenced in a study of blood T cell repertoires in COVID-19. Sequencing used immunoSEQ multiplex PCR; TCRdb keeps in-frame clones, though not all of them. This table holds about 400,000 clones, over 75% found once. The sequencing input was PBMCs or T cells enriched from blood (not recorded which). The receptors originated from a man aged 40-49 years in a cohort exposed to, infected with or recovered from COVID-19 (not recorded which).

The chain is built from TRBV28 and TRBJ1-5; possible D gene TRBD1, 6 bases. V was pared by 3 bases and J by 6 bases, with 9 bases between. Germline CDR1 reads MDHEN; CDR2 reads SYDVKM. There are 13 residues in the CDR3. CDR3 sequence (DNA): TGTGCCAGCAGTTTTGTGACAGGTCAGCCCCAGCATTTT. Encoded protein: CASSFVTGQPQHF.

V is TRBV9 and J is TRBJ2-1; 10 bases are a match to TRBD2. The germline V gene has CDR1 SGDLS and CDR2 YYNGEE. With V trimmed by 0 bases and J by 9 bases, 6 bases remained unmatched. The CDR3 length is 15 residues. CDR3 sequence: CASSVGLAGASEQFF. The CDR3 bases are TGTGCCAGCAGCGTAGGCCTAGCGGGAGCAAGTGAGCAGTTCTTC. The full variable domain, with the rest looked up from reference TRBV9 and TRBJ2-1, is DSGVTQTPKHLITATGQRVTLRCSPRSGDLSVYWYQQSLDQGLQFLIQYYNGEERAKGNILERFSAQQFPDLHSELNLSSLELGDSALYFCASSVGLAGASEQFFGPGTRLTVL.

This chain uses TRBV24-1 with TRBJ1-1; perhaps TRBD1 as D (6 bases). Trimming pared 1 base from V and 0 bases from J, leaving 8 bases between. Germline V gene sequence: CDR1 KGHDR, CDR2 SFDVKD. CDR3 length equals 15 residues. CDR3 loop: CATSDLQGMNTEAFF. The CDR3 DNA sequence: TGTGCCACCAGTGATTTACAGGGAATGAACACTGAAGCTTTCTTT.

The DNA for the CDR3 is TGTGCCAGCAGCTTAGACTCAGGCTCTGGGGCCAACGTCCTGACTTTC. This translates into CASSLDSGSGANVLTF. The chain recombines TRBV11-2 with TRBJ2-6; D not certain. Germline lookup yields CDR1 SGHAT and CDR2 FQNNGV. The germline V and J ends were trimmed by 0 bases and 0 bases, with 6 bases remaining between them. The CDR3 has 16 amino acids.

V is TRBV7-3 and J is TRBJ2-2, with D tentatively TRBD2 (5 bases). The CDR3 has 14 residues. Trimming removed 8 bases at V and 5 bases at J, with 15 bases between. CDR1 SGHTA and CDR2 FQGTGA come from the germline V gene. The CDR3 protein is CASAPPGGTGELFF. The CDR3 bases are TGTGCCAGCGCCCCACCAGGAGGAACCGGGGAGCTGTTTTTT.

The chain carries TRBV11-2 and TRBJ1-3, with TRBD1 as a possible D gene (6 bases). Trimming cost V 3 bases and J 0 bases, with 9 bases left between them. CDR3 length equals 15 residues. The germline CDR1 and CDR2 sequences are SGHAT and FQNNGV. As DNA, the CDR3 is TGTGCCAGCAGCTTGAACAGGGCCTCTGGAAACACCATATATTTT. It encodes CASSLNRASGNTIYF.

The CDR3, as DNA: TGTGCCAGCAGCTCTAATGGTGGAAACACCATATATTTT. Its translation: CASSSNGGNTIYF. The chain has TRBV7-3 and TRBJ1-3; D uncertain. Trimming shortened V by 4 bases and J by 3 bases, and 7 bases separated the two germline ends. The CDR3 is 13 amino acids. Per germline, CDR1 SGHTA and CDR2 FQGTGA.

This chain joins TRBV18 and TRBJ2-7, with TRBD2 identical over 11 bases. J lost 6 bases, V lost 5 bases, and 15 bases had no gene match. The germline V gene encodes CDR1 KGHSH and CDR2 LQKENI. This CDR3 contains 17 residues. This CDR3 is CASSKTSGTPHLVEQYF. DNA for the CDR3: TGTGCCAGCTCAAAGACTAGCGGGACCCCTCATCTGGTCGAGCAGTACTTC.

This clone was observed a single time. The chain recombines TRBV27 with TRBJ2-7; weak D call: TRBD1 (6 bases). V was clipped by 6 bases and J by 3 bases, with 12 bases between them. CDR1 is MNHEY, CDR2 SMNVEV, per germline (reference sequence). This CDR3 spans 13 amino acids. The CDR3 nucleotides read TGTGCCAGCAGAAACGGACAGATCTACGAGCAGTACTTC. Translation gives CASRNGQIYEQYF.

The chain uses TRBV6-5 and TRBJ1-3, with D unresolved. CDR1 MNHEY and CDR2 SVGAGI come from the germline V gene. The length of the CDR3 is 16 residues. V was clipped by 0 bases and J by 0 bases, with 9 bases between them. Here the CDR3 DNA reads TGTGCCAGCAGTTACTCTGACAATTTCTCTGGAAACACCATATATTTT. Translation: CASSYSDNFSGNTIYF.

A word on this clone: This CDR3 is also generated by other DNA sequences in the sample. The V gene is TRBV18, the J gene TRBJ2-7; 9 bases are shared with TRBD2. Germline CDR1 is KGHSH and CDR2 is LQKENI. This CDR3 is built from 14 residues. Trimming at V came to 3 bases and at J to 4 bases, leaving 4 bases not matched to a gene. The CDR3, as DNA: TGTGCCAGCTCACCGGGGACTAGCAGTTACGAGCAGTACTTC. Residues: CASSPGTSSYEQYF.

J is TRBJ2-7 and V is TRBV6-6; D perhaps matches TRBD1 (5 bases). From germline, CDR1 is MNHNY and CDR2 SVGAGI (reference sequence). V lost 5 bases, J lost 6 bases, and 14 bases lay in between. This CDR3 spans 13 amino acids. CDR3 loop: CASSTQQGIEQYF. The CDR3 nucleotides read TGTGCCAGCAGTACCCAGCAGGGAATCGAGCAGTACTTC.

V and J are TRBV14 and TRBJ2-3, with D perhaps matching TRBD2 (5 bases). Trimming pared 0 bases from V and 1 base from J, leaving 8 bases between. There are 15 residues in the CDR3. Germline values: CDR1 SGHDN, CDR2 FVKESK. The CDR3 sequence is CASSQDLGGTDTQYF. In DNA form, the CDR3 reads TGTGCCAGCAGCCAAGATCTCGGGGGCACAGATACGCAGTATTTT.

The gene calls are TRBV19 and TRBJ2-2; D is possibly TRBD2 (6 bases). Germline values: CDR1 LNHDA, CDR2 SQIVND (reference sequence). The CDR3 is made up of 16 amino acids. Trimming took 3 bases from V and 4 from J, leaving 15 bases between them. CDR3 DNA sequence: TGTGCCAGTAGTATTTTCGGAGGGCCCAGCACCGGGGAGCTGTTTTTT. It specifies CASSIFGGPSTGELFF.

The V and J genes are TRBV27 and TRBJ1-1, with 8 bases aligning to TRBD1. Germline values: CDR1 MNHEY, CDR2 SMNVEV (reference sequence). J lost 5 bases, V lost 4 bases, and 15 bases had no gene match. The CDR3 spans 17 residues. The CDR3 reads CASSSVTSDRGRTEAFF. Here the CDR3 DNA reads TGTGCCAGCAGTTCAGTTACATCCGACAGGGGCAGGACTGAAGCTTTCTTT.

The chain joins TRBV5-1 to TRBJ1-4; weak D call: TRBD1 (6 bases). Germline CDR1 SGHRS, CDR2 YFSETQ. V lost 4 bases and J 3 bases, leaving 10 bases between the germline ends. The CDR3 has 14 amino acids. The DNA for the CDR3 is TGCGCCAGCAGCCAGGACAGTTCTAATGAAAAACTGTTTTTT. Translated: CASSQDSSNEKLFF.

The V gene is TRBV18, the J gene TRBJ2-1; D uncertain. Trimming removed 3 bases at V and 0 bases at J, with 15 bases between. The CDR3 totals 17 residues. Per the germline V gene, CDR1 is KGHSH and CDR2 is LQKENI. The CDR3 DNA reads as TGTGCCAGCTCACCGGTCCCGGCACTAAGCTCCTACAATGAGCAGTTCTTC. It encodes CASSPVPALSSYNEQFF.

This chain uses TRBV6-5 with TRBJ1-2; D gene uncertain. Trimming pared 6 bases from V and 2 bases from J, leaving 4 bases between. The CDR3 consists of 11 residues. Germline CDR1 and CDR2: MNHEY and SVGAGI. The CDR3 reads CASSRNYGYTF. CDR3 bases: TGTGCCAGCAGCCGGAACTATGGCTACACCTTC.

The chain joins TRBV5-4 to TRBJ2-3; D is uncertain. Germline V gene data show CDR1 as SGHNT and CDR2 as YYREEE (reference sequence). This CDR3 spans 13 amino acids. With 2 bases removed from V and 3 bases from J, the gap between germline ends came to 7 bases. DNA for the CDR3: TGTGCCAGCAGCTTCTTCGGGACAGATACGCAGTATTTT. Its protein is CASSFFGTDTQYF. Full variable domain (rest looked up from reference TRBV5-4 and TRBJ2-3): ETGVTQSPTHLIKTRGQQVTLRCSSQSGHNTVSWYQQALGQGPQFIFQYYREEENGRGNFPPRFSGLQFPNYSSELNVNALELDDSALYLCASSFFGTDTQYFGPGTRLTVL.

The chain has TRBV7-2 and TRBJ1-2, with 9 bases that match TRBD1. With 1 base clipped from V and 8 bases from J, the junction kept 14 bases outside the gene matches. There are 17 residues in the CDR3. The germline CDR1 and CDR2 sequences are SGHTA and FQGNSA. The CDR3: CASSLVWDRVGLVGYTF. CDR3 coding DNA: TGTGCCAGCAGCTTAGTGTGGGACAGGGTGGGATTAGTCGGCTACACCTTC.

The J gene is TRBJ2-1, the V gene TRBV4-1; 9 bases match TRBD2. Germline values: CDR1 MGHRA, CDR2 YSYEKL. The CDR3 is 15 residues long. With V trimmed by 0 bases and J by 9 bases, 6 bases remained unmatched. The CDR3 sequence: CASSQETSGEGEQFF. The DNA for the CDR3 is TGCGCCAGCAGCCAAGAGACTAGCGGAGAAGGTGAGCAGTTCTTC.

The V call is TRBV14, the J call TRBJ2-2; 8 positions agree with TRBD2. The CDR3 length is 16 residues. V lost 1 base, J lost 1 base, and 2 bases stayed unmatched. The germline V gene encodes CDR1 SGHDN and CDR2 FVKESK. The CDR3 sequence: CASSQGLAGNTGELFF. The CDR3 DNA is TGTGCCAGCAGCCAAGGTCTAGCGGGGAACACCGGGGAGCTGTTTTTT.

The CDR3 protein is CASSGHSNTGELFF. CDR3 DNA sequence: TGTGCCAGCAGCGGACATTCCAACACCGGGGAGCTGTTTTTT. The V and J genes are TRBV3-1 (or the pseudogene TRBV3-2) and TRBJ2-2; tentatively, D is TRBD1 (5 bases). CDR1 and CDR2 (germline): LGHDT, YNNKEL (reference sequence). The CDR3 covers 14 residues. Trimming left V 5 bases short and J 2 bases short, with 9 bases between.

This clone has a handful of counts. The rearrangement links TRBV18 to TRBJ2-7; 7 bases are a match to TRBD2. CDR1 and CDR2 (germline): KGHSH, LQKENI. V was pared by 2 bases and J by 0 bases, with 4 bases of the junction left unmatched. The CDR3 runs to 15 residues. The CDR3 is CASSPRASGSYEQYF. DNA of the CDR3: TGTGCCAGCTCACCAAGGGCTAGCGGCTCCTACGAGCAGTACTTC. Drawing the rest from reference TRBV18 and TRBJ2-7, the complete variable domain is NAGVMQNPRHLVRRRGQEARLRCSPMKGHSHVYWYRQLPEEGLKFMVYLQKENIIDESGMPKERFSAEFPKEGPSILRIQQVVRGDSAAYFCASSPRASGSYEQYFGPGTRLTVT.

The chain joins TRBV2 to TRBJ1-1; D gene uncertain. Trimming took 6 bases from V and 0 from J, leaving 11 bases between them. The CDR3 length is 14 residues. Germline assignment: CDR1 SNHLY and CDR2 FYNNEI. The CDR3 sequence is CASSERTVNTEAFF. DNA of the CDR3: TGTGCCAGCAGCGAGCGGACCGTGAACACTGAAGCTTTCTTT.

The CDR3 sequence: CASSPLSGQGPAANEKLFF. The DNA of the CDR3 is TGTGCCAGCAGCCCACTGAGCGGACAGGGACCTGCTGCTAATGAAAAACTGTTTTTT. The rearrangement uses TRBV7-6 and TRBJ1-4; 8 positions agree with TRBD1. V lost 5 bases to trimming and J lost 3 bases; unmatched junction nucleotides: 17. In germline, CDR1 is SGHVS, CDR2 FNYEAQ. The CDR3 sequence is 19 residues long.

The gene calls are TRBV19 and TRBJ1-1; 11 bases line up with TRBD1. With V trimmed by 5 bases and J by 0 bases, 8 bases remained unmatched. Per the germline V gene, CDR1 is LNHDA and CDR2 is SQIVND (reference sequence). CDR3 size: 17 residues. The CDR3 DNA sequence: TGTGCCAGTAGTGCGGGGACAGGGGGTACTATGAACACTGAAGCTTTCTTT. As protein: CASSAGTGGTMNTEAFF.

V is TRBV28 and J is TRBJ2-3; 9 nucleotides line up with TRBD2. V shed 6 bases and J 8 bases; nucleotides not matched to a gene: 15. The CDR3 covers 16 residues. Germline V lookup: CDR1 MDHEN, CDR2 SYDVKM. CDR3 in amino acids: CASSAPLAGGPFTQYF. CDR3 nucleotide sequence: TGTGCCAGCAGCGCCCCACTGGCGGGAGGGCCTTTTACGCAGTATTTT.

The rearrangement joins TRBV18 to TRBJ2-5, with no clear D. V was pared by 5 bases and J by 2 bases, with 3 bases between. Germline lookup yields CDR1 KGHSH and CDR2 LQKENI. The CDR3 loop spans 11 amino acids. The CDR3 DNA follows: TGTGCCAGCTCAGAGCAAGAGACCCAGTACTTC. This translates into CASSEQETQYF. The entire variable domain, with the rest obtained from reference TRBV18 and TRBJ2-5, is as follows: NAGVMQNPRHLVRRRGQEARLRCSPMKGHSHVYWYRQLPEEGLKFMVYLQKENIIDESGMPKERFSAEFPKEGPSILRIQQVVRGDSAAYFCASSEQETQYFGPGTRLLVL.

This chain joins TRBV9 and TRBJ2-3; the match to TRBD2 covers 8 bases. The trim removed 3 bases at V and 2 bases at J, leaving 11 bases unmatched. Per germline, CDR1 SGDLS and CDR2 YYNGEE. The length of the CDR3 is 17 residues. In DNA, the CDR3 is TGTGCCAGCAGCGGGCGTACCGGGACTAGGGCCACAGATACGCAGTATTTT. Residues: CASSGRTGTRATDTQYF.

J is TRBJ2-5 and V is TRBV28; TRBD1 is a possible D gene (6 bases). Germline V gives CDR1 MDHEN, CDR2 SYDVKM. This CDR3 has 15 amino acids. Deletions cut 5 bases from V and 2 bases from J, with 15 bases between. CDR3 DNA: TGTGCCAGCAGTACCCTCCGGGACACACAAGAGACCCAGTACTTC. As protein: CASSTLRDTQETQYF.

This clone appeared many times. The chain links TRBV4-2 to TRBJ1-4, with unresolved D. The germline V and J ends were trimmed by 0 bases and 0 bases, with 11 bases remaining between them. This CDR3 comprises 17 residues. Germline loops: CDR1 LGHNA, CDR2 YNFKEQ. The CDR3 loop reads CASSQDGVLSTNEKLFF. The CDR3 DNA sequence: TGTGCCAGCAGCCAAGATGGAGTACTATCAACTAATGAAAAACTGTTTTTT.